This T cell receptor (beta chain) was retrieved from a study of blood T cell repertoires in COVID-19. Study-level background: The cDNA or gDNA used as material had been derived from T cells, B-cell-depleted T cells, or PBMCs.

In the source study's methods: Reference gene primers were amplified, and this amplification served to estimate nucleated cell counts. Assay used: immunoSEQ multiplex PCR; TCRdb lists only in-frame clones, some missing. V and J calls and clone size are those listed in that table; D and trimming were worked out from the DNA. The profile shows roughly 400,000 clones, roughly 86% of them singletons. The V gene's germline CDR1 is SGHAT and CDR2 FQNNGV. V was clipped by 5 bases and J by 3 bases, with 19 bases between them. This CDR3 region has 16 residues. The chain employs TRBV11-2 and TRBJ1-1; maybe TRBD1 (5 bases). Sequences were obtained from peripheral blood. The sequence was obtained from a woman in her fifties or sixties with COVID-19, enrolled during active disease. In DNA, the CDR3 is TGTGCCAGCAGCCCTGTCCCAGGGTGGGCGGACACTGAAGCTTTCTTT. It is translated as CASSPVPGWADTEAFF. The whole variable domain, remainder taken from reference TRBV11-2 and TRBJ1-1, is EAGVAQSPRYKIIEKRQSVAFWCNPISGHATLYWYQQILGQGPKLLIQFQNNGVVDDSQLPKDRFSAERLKGVDSTLKIQPAKLEDSAVYLCASSPVPGWADTEAFFGQGTRLTVV.